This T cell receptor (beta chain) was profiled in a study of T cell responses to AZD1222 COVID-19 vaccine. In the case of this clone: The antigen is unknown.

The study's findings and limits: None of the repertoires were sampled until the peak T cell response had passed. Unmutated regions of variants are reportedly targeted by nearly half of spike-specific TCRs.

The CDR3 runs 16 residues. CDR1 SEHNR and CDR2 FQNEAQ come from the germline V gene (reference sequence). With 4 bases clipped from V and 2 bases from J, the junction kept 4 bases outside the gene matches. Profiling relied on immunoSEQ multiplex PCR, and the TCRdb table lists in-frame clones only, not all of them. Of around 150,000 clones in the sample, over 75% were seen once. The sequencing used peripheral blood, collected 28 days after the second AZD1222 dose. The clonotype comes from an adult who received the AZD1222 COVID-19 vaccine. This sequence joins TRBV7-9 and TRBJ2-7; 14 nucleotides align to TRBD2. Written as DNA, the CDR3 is TGTGCCAGCAGCTGGGGACTAGCGGGAGACACCTACGAGCAGTACTTC. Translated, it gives CASSWGLAGDTYEQYF. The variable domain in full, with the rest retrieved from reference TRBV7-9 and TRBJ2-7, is DTGVSQNPRHKITKRGQNVTFRCDPISEHNRLYWYRQTLGQGPEFLTYFQNEAQLEKSRLLSDRFSAERPKGSFSTLEIQRTEQGDSAMYLCASSWGLAGDTYEQYFGPGTRLTVT.